This TCR beta chain emerged from a study of graft-versus-host responses after intestinal transplantation. J was trimmed by 5 bases and V by 7 bases; bases with no gene match: 13. The CDR3 is made up of 16 amino acids. Germline assignment: CDR1 SEHNR and CDR2 FQNEAQ (reference sequence). This table comes from immunoSEQ multiplex PCR, and its TCRdb copy is limited to in-frame clones, with some not included. Of tens of thousands of clones in the sample, roughly 90% were seen once. The TCR sequence derives from a human patient who received an intestinal transplant, so some T cells may come from the graft donor. The sample in question was bone marrow, obtained 734 days after intestinal transplantation. The V gene is TRBV7-9, the J gene TRBJ2-7, with TRBD1 matching 11 bases. The CDR3 region has the DNA TGTGCCAGCACCACCACGATGGACAGGGGGCTCGACGAGCAGTACTTC. The encoded protein is CASTTTMDRGLDEQYF.